This TCR beta chain was recovered during a study of tumor-infiltrating lymphocytes in primary liver carcinoma. A primer matching the constant region was used to make TCR beta cDNA from 500 to 650 ng of total RNA. Slightly modified ARM-PCR with three nested multiplex PCR rounds yielded TCR beta libraries. TRBV1-TRBV30 forward primers paired with a C-beta reverse primer were used in the first two PCR rounds, which ran roughly 9 cycles each. TCRdb ran MiXCR on the multiplex PCR reads and lists one entry per CDR3 protein. The profile shows some 120,000 distinct CDR3 sequences, 60% to 75% of them singletons. Notes on the study in general: Pairs comparing tumor with adjacent tissue or blood overlapped less than pairs drawn from tumor regions.

The CDR3 extends over 12 amino acids. Germline V gene data show CDR1 as SEHNR and CDR2 as FQNEAQ (reference sequence). This clonotype showed up just once. Its antigen remains unidentified. A much larger clone lies one base from this, so it may be a read error. Both RNA and DNA were isolated together from about 19-30 mg of bulk tissue that had not been sorted. The rearrangement links TRBV7-9 to TRBJ2-7; no definite D call. This receptor was obtained from a woman in her sixties with primary liver carcinoma and hepatitis B virus infection. Sequenced sample: liver tumor tissue from sampling region 3. Subset noted: tumor region T3, left-lateral pole. CDR3: CAGSFSEYEQYF. CDR3 sequence (DNA): TGTGCCGGCAGCTTCAGCGAATACGAGCAGTACTTC.